This is a list of T cell receptor beta chains from one sample in a study of blood T cell repertoires in COVID-19. The assay was immunoSEQ multiplex PCR, and TCRdb's table has in-frame clones only and misses some. In the table there are fewer than 65,000 clones, 84% of which are singletons. The sequencing sample was made of peripheral blood. These receptors came from a human donor in a cohort sampled during active COVID-19. The CDR3 runs from the conserved cysteine through the conserved F or W. The D gene is left open where the match is weak. Clone sizes are given selectively: once, few, many, or a class where the clone is expanded.

NA | TRBJ2-7 | TRBV10-1 | NA | CASRHSNTKQILPYEQYF | TGCGCCAGCAGACACTCGAATACAAAACAGATACTTCCCTACGAGCAGTACTTC
NA | TRBJ1-1 | TRBV4-1 | NA | CASSQYMNTEAFF | TGCGCCAGCAGCCAGTACATGAACACTGAAGCTTTCTTT
NA | TRBJ2-3 | TRBV24-1 | NA | CATSDPQSRGTDTQYF | TGTGCCACCAGTGACCCCCAATCCCGGGGCACAGATACGCAGTATTTT
NA | TRBJ2-7 | TRBV7-8 | TRBD2 | CASSLGYEGGTSLMLQYF | TGTGCCAGCAGCTTAGGATATGAAGGAGGGACTAGTCTGATGCTGCAGTACTTC
NA | TRBJ1-2 | TRBV7-2 | NA | CASSSGTTAYGYTF | TGTGCCAGCAGCAGCGGGACGACGGCCTATGGCTACACCTTC
NA | TRBJ1-5 | TRBV28 | TRBD1 | CASSLRVHDRGNQPQHF | TGTGCCAGCAGTTTAAGGGTCCATGACAGGGGGAATCAGCCCCAGCATTTT
once | TRBJ2-1 | TRBV7-9 | TRBD1 | CASRSGTGTNEQFF | TGTGCCAGCAGATCCGGGACAGGGACCAATGAGCAGTTCTTC
NA | TRBJ2-7 | TRBV29-1 | NA | CSVEGQRARGEQYF | TGCAGCGTTGAGGGCCAGCGGGCACGGGGCGAGCAGTACTTC
NA | TRBJ2-7 | TRBV19 | NA | CASSLGSHGEQYF | TGTGCCAGTAGTTTAGGTTCTCACGGGGAGCAGTACTTC
few | TRBJ2-2 | TRBV12-3/TRBV12-4 | NA | CASSRPRTGELFF | TGTGCCAGCTCCCGCCCGAGGACCGGGGAGCTGTTTTTT
NA | TRBJ2-7 | TRBV28 | NA | CASSPRGSGGTYEQYF | TGTGCCAGCAGCCCTAGGGGGAGCGGTGGAACCTACGAGCAGTACTTC
NA | TRBJ1-1 | TRBV19 | TRBD1 | CASSITTYRGKGTEAFF | TGTGCCAGTAGTATCACAACGTACAGGGGGAAGGGCACTGAAGCTTTCTTT
NA | TRBJ1-1 | TRBV19 | NA | CASRPRGSTEAFF | TGTGCCAGTAGGCCCCGGGGGAGCACTGAAGCTTTCTTT
NA | TRBJ2-5 | TRBV6-6 | TRBD2 | CASSGGGGETQYF | TGTGCCAGCAGCGGGGGGGGAGGGGAGACCCAGTACTTC
NA | TRBJ1-1 | TRBV19 | TRBD1 | CASSIGWTGEAFF | TGTGCCAGTAGTATAGGATGGACAGGAGAAGCTTTCTTT
NA | TRBJ1-2 | TRBV11-2 | NA | CASRNTGANYGYTF | TGTGCCAGCAGAAATACCGGGGCTAACTATGGCTACACCTTC
NA | TRBJ1-2 | TRBV28 | TRBD1 | CASSLYGTGNLKRYGYTF | TGTGCCAGCAGTTTATATGGGACAGGGAATCTAAAGAGGTATGGCTACACCTTC
NA | TRBJ2-3 | TRBV6-2/TRBV6-3 | TRBD2 | CASSEGLAGNTDTQYF | TGTGCCAGCAGTGAGGGACTAGCGGGGAACACAGATACGCAGTATTTT
NA | TRBJ2-2 | TRBV5-5 | TRBD1 | CASSWGQGVMAGELFF | TGTGCCAGCAGCTGGGGACAGGGTGTTATGGCCGGGGAGCTGTTTTTT
NA | TRBJ1-1 | TRBV5-1 | NA | CASSFEENTEAFF | TGCGCCAGCAGCTTCGAGGAGAACACTGAAGCTTTCTTT
NA | TRBJ2-1 | TRBV7-9 | TRBD2 | CASSFEVGGALRGEQFF | TGTGCCAGCAGCTTTGAGGTCGGGGGGGCTCTGCGCGGGGAGCAGTTCTTC
NA | TRBJ2-7 | TRBV5-4 | NA | CASSSYRELSYEQYF | TGTGCCAGCAGTAGTTATCGAGAGCTCTCCTACGAGCAGTACTTC
once | TRBJ2-7 | TRBV7-9 | TRBD2 | CASSIGGEGSEQYF | TGTGCCAGCAGTATTGGGGGGGAGGGCTCCGAGCAGTACTTC
once | TRBJ1-2 | TRBV29-1 | NA | CSVTTENYGYTF | TGCAGCGTCACGACAGAGAACTATGGCTACACCTTC
NA | TRBJ1-3 | TRBV7-2 | NA | CASSLAGGAGNTIYF | TGTGCCAGCAGCTTAGCTGGGGGGGCTGGAAACACCATATATTTT
NA | TRBJ1-2 | TRBV7-3 | NA | CASSPEGGVLYGYTF | TGTGCCAGCAGCCCAGAGGGAGGGGTCCTCTATGGCTACACCTTC
NA | TRBJ2-7 | TRBV19 | TRBD2 | CASSPTTSGSSYEQYF | TGTGCCAGTAGTCCAACGACTAGCGGATCCTCCTACGAGCAGTACTTC
NA | TRBJ2-6 | TRBV28 | NA | CASSYSSGANVLTF | TGTGCCAGCAGTTACAGCTCTGGGGCCAACGTCCTGACTTTC
NA | TRBJ1-2 | TRBV6-5 | NA | CASSLGGNLYGYTF | TGTGCCAGCAGTTTGGGGGGAAATCTCTATGGCTACACCTTC
NA | TRBJ2-2 | TRBV5-4 | NA | CASSLFGGHGELFF | TGTGCCAGCAGCTTGTTTGGAGGGCACGGGGAGCTGTTTTTT
NA | TRBJ2-7 | TRBV6-4 | NA | CASRGDIPLYEQYF | TGTGCCAGCAGAGGGGACATTCCGCTCTACGAGCAGTACTTC
NA | TRBJ1-3 | TRBV24-1 | NA | CATSDFVIRDSDPSGNTIYF | TGTGCCACCAGTGATTTCGTAATCCGGGACTCCGACCCCTCTGGAAACACCATATATTTT
NA | TRBJ2-5 | TRBV7-2 | TRBD2 | CASSLGAGTRSVTQYF | TGTGCCAGCAGCTTAGGGGCCGGGACTAGAAGTGTGACCCAGTACTTC
NA | TRBJ1-4 | TRBV7-9 | TRBD1 | CASSLGGQIYNEKLFF | TGTGCCAGCAGCTTAGGGGGACAGATATATAATGAAAAACTGTTTTTT
NA | TRBJ2-7 | TRBV6-5 | TRBD1 | CASSFTGTDAYEQYF | TGTGCCAGCAGTTTCACCGGGACAGATGCCTACGAGCAGTACTTC
NA | TRBJ1-3 | TRBV6-5 | NA | CASSPRGSSGNTIYF | TGTGCCAGCAGTCCCCGGGGTTCTTCAGGAAACACCATATATTTT
NA | TRBJ2-2 | TRBV4-3 | TRBD2 | CASSQEYSGRARGGELFF | TGCGCCAGCAGCCAAGAATATTCTGGGAGGGCCCGGGGCGGGGAGCTGTTTTTT
NA | TRBJ1-1 | TRBV29-1 | NA | CSVVGLGGLNTEAFF | TGCAGCGTTGTTGGGTTAGGGGGACTGAACACTGAAGCTTTCTTT
NA | TRBJ2-3 | TRBV11-2 | TRBD2 | CASREGLAGGPGTDTQYF | TGTGCCAGCAGGGAGGGGCTAGCGGGAGGGCCTGGAACAGATACGCAGTATTTT
few | TRBJ2-2 | TRBV6-4 | TRBD2 | CASSERGGTGELFF | TGTGCCAGCAGTGAGCGGGGGGGCACCGGGGAGCTGTTTTTT
NA | TRBJ1-1 | TRBV4-3 | TRBD1 | CASSQESFGQVNTEAFF | TGCGCCAGCAGCCAAGAAAGCTTCGGACAGGTAAACACTGAAGCTTTCTTT
many | TRBJ1-5 | TRBV6-4 | TRBD1 | CASSEGANQPQHF | TGTGCCAGCAGCGAGGGGGCGAATCAGCCCCAGCATTTT
few | TRBJ2-1 | TRBV6-6 | TRBD2 | CASVTSGRNEQFF | TGTGCCAGCGTCACTAGCGGGAGGAATGAGCAGTTCTTC
NA | TRBJ1-2 | TRBV4-1 | NA | CASSQGQSGDHDGYTF | TGCGCCAGCAGCCAGGGTCAAAGTGGAGACCACGATGGCTACACCTTC
once | TRBJ1-2 | TRBV19 | NA | CASSIVVGANYGYTF | TGTGCCAGTAGTATAGTCGTCGGAGCTAACTATGGCTACACCTTC